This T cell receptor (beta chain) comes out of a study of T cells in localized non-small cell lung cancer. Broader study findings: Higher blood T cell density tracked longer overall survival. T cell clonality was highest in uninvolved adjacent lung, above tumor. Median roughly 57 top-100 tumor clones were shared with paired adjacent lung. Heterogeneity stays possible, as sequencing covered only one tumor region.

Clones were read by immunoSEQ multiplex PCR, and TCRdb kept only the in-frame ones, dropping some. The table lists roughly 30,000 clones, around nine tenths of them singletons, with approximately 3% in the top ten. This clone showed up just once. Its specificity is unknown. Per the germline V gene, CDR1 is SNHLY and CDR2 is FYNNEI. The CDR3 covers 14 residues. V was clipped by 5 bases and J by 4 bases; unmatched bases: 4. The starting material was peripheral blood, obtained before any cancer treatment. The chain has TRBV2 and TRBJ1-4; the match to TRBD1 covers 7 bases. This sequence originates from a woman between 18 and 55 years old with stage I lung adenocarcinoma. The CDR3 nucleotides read TGTGCCAGCAGTTTACAGGGGTATAATGAAAAACTGTTTTTT. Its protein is CASSLQGYNEKLFF.